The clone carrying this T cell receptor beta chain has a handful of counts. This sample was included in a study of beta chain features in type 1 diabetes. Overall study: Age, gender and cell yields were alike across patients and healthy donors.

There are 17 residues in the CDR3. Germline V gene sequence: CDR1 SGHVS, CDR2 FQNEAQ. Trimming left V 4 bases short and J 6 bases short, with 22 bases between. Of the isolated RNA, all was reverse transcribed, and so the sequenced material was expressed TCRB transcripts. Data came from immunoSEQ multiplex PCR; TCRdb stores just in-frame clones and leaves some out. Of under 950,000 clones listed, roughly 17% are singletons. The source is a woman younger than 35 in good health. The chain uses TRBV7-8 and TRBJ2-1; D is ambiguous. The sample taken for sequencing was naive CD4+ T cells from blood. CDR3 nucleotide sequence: TGTGCCAGCAGCTCACAGACGTTAGGAAAGCTACGCAATGAGCAGTTCTTC. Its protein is CASSSQTLGKLRNEQFF. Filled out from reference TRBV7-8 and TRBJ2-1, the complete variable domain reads GAGVSQSPRYKVAKRGQDVALRCDPISGHVSLFWYQQALGQGPEFLTYFQNEAQLDKSGLPSDRFFAERPEGSVSTLKIQRTQQEDSAVYLCASSSQTLGKLRNEQFFGPGTRLTVL.